This T cell receptor (beta chain) was observed in a study of blood T cell repertoires in COVID-19. Overall study: From the United States, Italy and Spain came samples of acute and convalescent COVID-19.

Participants, 18 to 89 years old, spanned under 30 US areas. Grouping used clinical history reported by participants in a survey and questionnaire. In the original analysis: Reference gene primer amplification yielded estimated nucleated cell counts. TCRdb's copy holds only in-frame clones and misses some; the assay was immunoSEQ multiplex PCR. That table supplies the V and J calls and clone size; D and trimming were determined from the DNA. The sample comprises about 190,000 clones, approximately 80% of which are singletons, and under 6.5% rests with the top ten. The sequenced material came from PBMCs or T cells enriched from blood (not recorded which). This TCR derives from a woman aged 55-70 years with acute COVID-19.

In DNA, the CDR3 is TGCGCCAGCAGTGAGGGGGGCTTCGACACCGGGGAGCTGTTTTTT. As protein: CASSEGGFDTGELFF. The V gene is TRBV10-1, the J gene TRBJ2-2; a weak D match, TRBD1 (6 bases). The CDR3 length is 15 residues. CDR1 and CDR2 from the germline V gene are WNHNN and SYGVQD (reference sequence). V was clipped by 2 bases and J by 3 bases, with 10 bases between them.